This entry concerns a single TCR beta chain. Its binding antigen is unknown. Base quality data are lacking; no much larger clone is found one base away. The entry originates in a study of cytomegalovirus exposure and HLA in healthy donors (TCRdb year 2017). Regarding the complete study: In an earlier analysis of some 550 of the donors, 276 Gb of sequence data and 90 million to 120 million unique TCR beta sequences from about 179 million T cells were reported. In a later analysis, previously published TCR beta repertoires from hundreds of donors were re-analyzed and high-resolution HLA genotyping was added so that TCR occurrence patterns could be studied. HLA typing covered class I and class II loci at four-digit resolution. Donor age, sex, ethnicity and CMV serostatus were compiled alongside the repertoire data. An earlier analysis of around 640 of the donors used high-throughput TCR beta sequencing to judge whether each TCR beta V gene segment behaved as functional or pseudogenic. Typing coverage varied by locus: about 629-640 donors for A, B, C, DRB1 and DQB1; approximately 500 for DQA1; over 600 for DPA1; around 450 for DPB1. Of the roughly 400 genotyped donors, 75% to 85% were placed in the genetic ancestry cluster associated with self-reported Caucasian donors. In addition to the first cohort of around 670 subjects, a separate validation cohort of some 120 different subjects was used. Five DR-DQ haplotypes were handled as single units for association and clustering because linkage in the cohort was strong. Genome-wide SNP genotypes for about three fifths of the roughly 700 donors were used in a later genetic analysis, which treated that subset as a discovery cohort. The aim of the study was to test whether cataloging public T cell receptors could identify signatures of past pathogen exposure. The study combined high-throughput TCR immunosequencing, statistical association of individual TCRs with disease status, and machine learning to predict cytomegalovirus infection status. Rather than using new phenotypic data, the later analysis identified candidate immune exposures from TCR beta sequences and from how often those sequences occurred across donors. An early release that covered about 640 HLA-typed donors contained around 330 gigabases of sequencing data and around 80 million unique TCR sequences. The study profiled the T cell repertoires of around 700 subjects by immunosequencing and related them to cytomegalovirus serostatus. All discovery cohort repertoires had been generated on a single sequencing platform. Among 300 to 500 genotyped donors of the cohort, an average of approximately 220,000 unique TCR beta nucleotide sequences was sequenced per donor, of which roughly 17% were non-productive.

The library relied on the immunoSEQ multiplex PCR assay. For the multiplex PCR, a mixture combining 60 forward primers for TCR Vbeta segments and 13 reverse primers for TCR Jbeta segments was used. The CDR3 region of rearranged TCR beta genes was amplified from genomic DNA with a multiplex PCR assay. Amplified TCR beta libraries were sequenced as 87-base-pair reads on the Illumina HiSeq System. Per the original workflow: A later analysis counted approximately 74 million unique TCR beta chains across the 700 or so repertoires, and around 9.9 million of these chains were shared by at least two donors. A nearest-neighbor algorithm error-corrected the raw reads and collapsed the reads into unique sequences, merging closely related sequences to remove PCR and sequencing errors. CDR3 sequences were aligned to IMGT reference sequences to assign V, D and J gene segments. For a sequence to be retained, a match of at least six nucleotides to both a V gene segment and a J gene segment was required. A rearrangement was called productive if the CDR3 had no stop codons and remained in frame with V and J, and every other rearrangement was called non-productive. CDR3 was defined by IMGT convention, running from the second conserved V-encoded cysteine to the conserved J-encoded phenylalanine. The earlier analysis of roughly 590 of the donors excluded sequences that lacked an unambiguous match to a single V gene segment. In an earlier analysis of approximately 500 of the donors, a V segment was called functional when productive rearrangements were above 56.7%, and segregating when the standard deviation between donors exceeded 5%. A statistical classification framework was built for diagnosing cytomegalovirus status from the catalog of TCR beta chain sequences. In a later analysis, TCR nucleotide sequences were compared against IMGT/GENE-DB human TR gene sequences so that V and J genes could be assigned. A later analysis assigned CDR3 sequences and most-parsimonious VDJ recombination scenarios with the TCRdist pipeline. In a later analysis, each TCR beta chain was defined by its CDR3 amino acid sequence together with its V-gene family, and reads without a unique V-gene family were excluded. A later analysis removed 592 highly shared, low-generation-probability nucleotide sequences to deal with suspected cross-contamination and a sequencing artifact. In a later analysis, a clonal expansion index was calculated for each public chain from normalized within-repertoire ranks of inferred template counts. In a later analysis, generation probabilities were computed using a VDJ recombination model fitted to out-of-frame rearrangements, and the results were checked against IGoR. In a later analysis, TCR-TCR, TCR-HLA and TCR-CMV co-occurrence was scored with hypergeometric tests, and a repertoire-size bias correction was applied to TCR pairs. A later analysis estimated false discovery rates by permuting HLA or CMV assignments 20 times. A later analysis grouped co-occurring TCRs with DBSCAN, adding TCRdist sequence similarity when clustering within HLA-allele-positive subsets. Co-occurrence clustering excluded repertoires with fewer than 30,000 or more than 120,000 public chains, plus five with anomalous nucleotide sharing. TCRdb took this table from immuneACCESS and kept in-frame rearrangements with V and J called. Such tables lack part of the clones; where checked against another copy, unresolved V genes explain under half of the gap, and the rest is unexplained. Clonal size and the V and J genes are those of that table, whereas D and trimming came from the DNA. The table for this sample lists roughly 150,000 clones; 60% to 80% of them were counted only once. The biggest ten clones account for about 11% of the sample.

What the study reported, not specific to this receptor: Roughly uniform sequencing depth across donors was assumed in presence/absence analyses, although this assumption may not hold. According to the authors, the approach could potentially be generalized to other disease states and immunological phenotypes. According to a later genetic analysis, donors in an Asian-associated ancestry cluster had fewer N-insertions in productive TCRs than the roughly 700-donor mean. When HLA alleles, especially DR and DQ, strongly co-occurred, TCR associations were difficult to assign to individual alleles. Seventeen rarely observed V segments, including chromosome 9 orphons, were excluded from the earlier analysis of approximately 500 of the donors because counts were too low. Several of the top co-occurrence clusters appeared to be linked to parvovirus B19, influenza, CMV and Epstein-Barr virus, according to a later analysis. In a later analysis, most CMV-associated TCR beta chains were found to appear HLA-restricted, with HLA associations seemingly driven largely by CMV exposure. The only immune exposure information available for the cohort was CMV serostatus. The study listed 164 TCR beta chains as associated with cytomegalovirus. A later analysis found that HLA-associated TCR beta chains were more clonally expanded and had lower generation probabilities than equally common non-associated chains. The cohort was sequenced for TCR beta chains only, and without alpha or paired-chain data the features that could be detected were limited. A later genetic analysis associated a missense DCLRE1C variant with V-gene and J-gene trimming of TCR beta chains, and an independent cohort replicated the association. Broadly in line with IMGT annotations, most TCR beta V segments showed up in productive rearrangements about 87% or about 30% of the time in an earlier analysis of 450 to 600 of the donors. In a later analysis, TCR association rates were found to vary across HLA loci, with the most associated TCRs seen for DRB1 alleles and the fewest for HLA-C alleles. A few of the identified cytomegalovirus-associated TCR beta chains were confirmed in vitro to be specific for cytomegalovirus antigens. The classifier was reported to diagnose cytomegalovirus status with high specificity and sensitivity in both the original and validation cohorts. Correlated functional status among segregating V segments might reflect linkage disequilibrium, but an unknown experimental factor could not be ruled out. A later analysis associated 17,000 or so TCR beta sequences with specific HLA alleles at a false discovery rate of 0.05. Most TCR sequences were observed very rarely across donors, whereas some public TCRs were present in many individuals. A cluster of highly shared sequence variants was judged likely to be a technical artifact of the sequencing pipeline. Because some donors lacked HLA typing at each locus, the association tests relied only on the typed subset. The 87-base-pair reads could not distinguish some IMGT-functional V segments, including TRBV6-2 and TRBV6-3, so those segments were excluded. A further reported finding was that TCR beta sequences accurately predicted the HLA-A and HLA-B alleles for most subjects in the first cohort.

The cohort comprised some 680 healthy bone marrow donors. At the time of sampling, all cohort members were nominally healthy, though unrecorded immune exposures were likely present. The donor tested CMV seropositive and was one of the 289 seropositive cohort members. A peripheral blood sample was collected from each donor, and TCR beta sequencing was performed on peripheral blood mononuclear cells. Genomic DNA extraction from the blood cell samples was performed with the Qiagen DNeasy Blood Extraction Kit. CDR1 and CDR2, per the germline V gene (reference sequence), are MNHNY and SVGAGI. The CDR3 runs 15 residues from the cysteine to the phenylalanine. Solely the CDR3 DNA is kept, with 45 bases framed from the first base. The junction shows trimming of 0 bases on V and 0 bases on J, and the gene matches do not reach 0 bases of it.

This receptor was identified in a man younger than 30 in good health and CMV-seropositive. The chain employs TRBV6-6 and TRBJ2-3; TRBD2 matches 7 bases in the middle. The material sequenced was PBMCs. The DNA reads as follows: TGTGCCAGCAGTTACTCTAGCGGGAGCACAGATACGCAGTATTTT. Translated, this is CASSYSSGSTDTQYF.